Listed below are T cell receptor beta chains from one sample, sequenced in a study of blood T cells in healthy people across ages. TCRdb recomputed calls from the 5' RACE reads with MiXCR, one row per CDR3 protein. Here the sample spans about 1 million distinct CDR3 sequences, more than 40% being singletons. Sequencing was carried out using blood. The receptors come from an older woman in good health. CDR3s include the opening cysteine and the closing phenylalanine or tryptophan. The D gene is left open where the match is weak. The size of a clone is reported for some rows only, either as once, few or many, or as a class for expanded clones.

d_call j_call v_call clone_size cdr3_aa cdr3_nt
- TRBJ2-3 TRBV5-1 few CASTNSGSLDTQYF TGCGCCAGCACAAATAGCGGTTCGTTAGATACGCAGTATTTT
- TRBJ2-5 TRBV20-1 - CSARDVSRLGETQYF TGCAGTGCTAGAGATGTTTCGCGACTAGGGGAGACCCAGTACTTC
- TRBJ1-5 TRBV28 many CASNSPRDGLQPQHF TGTGCCAGCAACTCTCCGCGGGACGGACTACAGCCCCAGCATTTT
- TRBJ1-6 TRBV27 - CASSSSTGANSPLHF TGTGCCAGCAGTTCATCGACAGGAGCTAATTCACCCCTCCACTTT
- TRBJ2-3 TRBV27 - CASSSLRGKGKDTQYF TGTGCCAGCAGTTCCCTGAGGGGAAAGGGAAAAGATACGCAGTATTTT
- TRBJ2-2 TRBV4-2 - CASSHPQGSNTGELFF TGTGCCAGCAGCCACCCGCAGGGGAGTAACACCGGGGAGCTGTTTTTT
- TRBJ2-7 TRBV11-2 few CASSLGDASYEQYF TGTGCCAGCAGCTTAGGGGACGCCTCCTACGAGCAGTACTTC
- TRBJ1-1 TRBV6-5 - CASSYSNGLTLRAFF TGTGCCAGCAGTTACTCGAATGGCCTAACCTTGAGGGCTTTCTTT
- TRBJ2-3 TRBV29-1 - CSVDLHRSSTDTQYF TGCAGCGTTGATCTTCATCGGTCTAGCACAGATACGCAGTATTTT
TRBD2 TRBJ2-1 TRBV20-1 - CSAWIGLAPNNEQFF TGCAGTGCTTGGATAGGACTAGCGCCTAACAATGAGCAGTTCTTC
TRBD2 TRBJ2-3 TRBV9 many CASSGLAGGQGDTQYF TGTGCCAGCAGCGGGTTAGCGGGAGGTCAGGGGGATACGCAGTATTTT
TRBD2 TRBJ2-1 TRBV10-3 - CAIRGTSGSQVDEQFF TGTGCCATCAGGGGGACTAGCGGGAGTCAGGTGGATGAGCAGTTCTTC
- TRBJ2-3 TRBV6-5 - CASRLKAGSTDTQYF TGTGCCAGCAGATTAAAAGCGGGTTCCACAGATACGCAGTATTTT
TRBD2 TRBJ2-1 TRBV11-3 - CASSSGLVIGAEQFF TGTGCCAGCAGCTCGGGACTAGTTATTGGGGCTGAGCAGTTCTTC
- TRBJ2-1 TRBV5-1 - CASSLAMPPVGEQFF TGCGCCAGCAGCTTGGCTATGCCTCCGGTTGGGGAGCAGTTCTTC
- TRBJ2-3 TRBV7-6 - CASSLSWTESTDTQYF TGTGCCAGCAGCTTATCCTGGACAGAGAGCACAGATACGCAGTATTTT
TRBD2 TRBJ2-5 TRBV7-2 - CASSLNKRELETQYF TGTGCCAGCAGCTTGAACAAGCGGGAGCTCGAGACCCAGTACTTC
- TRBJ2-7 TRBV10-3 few CAISRTIRQDIPHYEQYF TGTGCCATCAGCAGAACCATCCGACAGGACATACCTCACTACGAGCAGTACTTC
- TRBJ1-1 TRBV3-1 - CASSRYSRAVHTEAFF TGTGCCAGCAGCCGGTACTCCCGGGCTGTACACACTGAAGCTTTCTTT
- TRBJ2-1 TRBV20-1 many CSASGREQFF TGCAGTGCTAGCGGGAGAGAGCAGTTCTTC